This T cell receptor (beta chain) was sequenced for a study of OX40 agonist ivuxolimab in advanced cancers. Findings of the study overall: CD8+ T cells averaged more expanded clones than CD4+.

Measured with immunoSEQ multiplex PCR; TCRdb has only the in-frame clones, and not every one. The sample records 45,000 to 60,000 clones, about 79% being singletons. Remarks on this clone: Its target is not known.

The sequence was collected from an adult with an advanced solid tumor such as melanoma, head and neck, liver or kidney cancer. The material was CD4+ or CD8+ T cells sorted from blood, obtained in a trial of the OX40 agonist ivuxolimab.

CDR3 protein: CASSPLTGTSSYEQYF. The CDR3 DNA follows: TGTGCCAGCAGCCCACTGACAGGAACCAGCTCCTACGAGCAGTACTTC. J is TRBJ2-7 and V is TRBV14, with a weak D call TRBD1 (6 bases). The V gene lost 4 bases and the J gene lost 0 bases, with 16 bases spanning the gap. This CDR3 contains 16 residues. Germline CDR1 and CDR2: SGHDN and FVKESK.